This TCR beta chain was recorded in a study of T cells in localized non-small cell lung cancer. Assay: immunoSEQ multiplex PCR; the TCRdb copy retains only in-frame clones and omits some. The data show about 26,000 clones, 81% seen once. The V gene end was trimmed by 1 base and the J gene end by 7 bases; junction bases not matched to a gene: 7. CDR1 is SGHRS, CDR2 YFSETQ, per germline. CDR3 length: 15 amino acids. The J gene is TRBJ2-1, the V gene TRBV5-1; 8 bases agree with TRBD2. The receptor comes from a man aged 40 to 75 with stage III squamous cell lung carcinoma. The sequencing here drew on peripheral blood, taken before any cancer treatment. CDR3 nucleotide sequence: TGCGCCAGCAGCTTGTACGGGAGGGTCGAAAATGAGCAGTTCTTC. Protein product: CASSLYGRVENEQFF.